The clone carrying this T cell receptor beta chain was counted a few times. The antigen is unknown. V was cut by 1 base and J by 1 base, with 13 bases left in between. This CDR3 is built from 16 residues. CDR1 is MDHEN and CDR2 is SYDVKM in the germline V gene. These data originate in a study of beta chain features in type 1 diabetes. On the study more broadly: Patients did not differ from healthy donors in age, gender or cell yield. Study conclusions and caveats: Patients with Type 1 diabetes showed moderately but significantly shorter TCRB CDR3s in all four CD4+ subsets. cDNA sequencing could over-represent cells with high TCR expression.

Isolated RNA was reverse transcribed in full, so expressed TCRB transcripts were sequenced. Produced via immunoSEQ multiplex PCR; TCRdb's table is partial and in-frame only. Of 900,000 or so clones listed, about 17% are singletons. The sequenced material came from naive CD4+ T cells from blood. This receptor was obtained from a woman under 30 in good health. The rearrangement links TRBV28 to TRBJ2-5; tentative D call: TRBD2 (5 bases). CDR3: CASSLSGSVGQETQYF. The CDR3 bases are TGTGCCAGCAGTTTATCGGGTAGCGTGGGCCAAGAGACCCAGTACTTC.